This T cell receptor beta chain was retrieved from a study of T cell repertoires in cytomegalovirus infection. Background on the study: Indicated by public TCR beta signatures were CMV infection and matching HLA type.

Study-wide results and caveats: Dominating the ex vivo response were HLA-C-restricted CMV-specific TCR beta clonotypes.

Per the germline V gene, CDR1 is SGHVS and CDR2 is FNYEAQ. This CDR3 is 13 amino acids long. V lost 5 bases, J lost 5 bases, and 5 bases stayed unmatched. TCRdb re-called the reads with MiXCR, one entry per CDR3 protein. The data hold about 530,000 distinct CDR3 sequences, with approximately 25% observed a single time. This clonotype has a count of ten or more. The antigen remains undetermined. Input material: PBMCs. The chain carries TRBV7-6 and TRBJ2-7, with 8 bases identical to TRBD2. This TCR derives from a human donor in good health (CMV status not recorded). Some clones in this sample may be carry-over from other donors' samples. CDR3 nucleotide sequence: TGTGCCAGCAGCCCCAGCGGGAGCGACGAGCAGTACTTC. Translated: CASSPSGSDEQYF.